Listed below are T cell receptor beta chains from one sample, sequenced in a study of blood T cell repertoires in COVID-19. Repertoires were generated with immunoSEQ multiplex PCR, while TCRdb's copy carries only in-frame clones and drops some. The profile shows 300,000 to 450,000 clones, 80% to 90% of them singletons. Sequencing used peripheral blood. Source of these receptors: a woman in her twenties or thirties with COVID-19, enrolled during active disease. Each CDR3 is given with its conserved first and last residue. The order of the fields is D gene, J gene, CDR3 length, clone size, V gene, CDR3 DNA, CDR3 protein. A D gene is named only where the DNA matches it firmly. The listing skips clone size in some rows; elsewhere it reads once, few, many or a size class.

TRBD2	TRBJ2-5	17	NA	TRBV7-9	TGTGCCAGCAGCTTCCAGGGACTAGCGGGGGGCCAAGAGACCCAGTACTTC	CASSFQGLAGGQETQYF
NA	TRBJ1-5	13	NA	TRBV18	TGTGCCAGCTCACCAGGGGAGGATCAGCCCCAGCATTTT	CASSPGEDQPQHF
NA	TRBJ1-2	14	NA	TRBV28	TGTGCCAGCATTTGGGCCGGGGATCCCTATGGCTACACCTTC	CASIWAGDPYGYTF
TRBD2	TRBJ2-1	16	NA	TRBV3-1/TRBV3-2	TGTGCCAGCAGCCAACTGGCTAGCGGGAGGGGGGGTGAGCAGTTCTTC	CASSQLASGRGGEQFF
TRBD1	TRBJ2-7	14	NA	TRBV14	TGTGCCAGCAGCGTCGGGACAGGGCTATACGAGCAGTACTTC	CASSVGTGLYEQYF
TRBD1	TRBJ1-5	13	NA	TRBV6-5	TGTGCCAGCAGATGGGACAGTAATCAGCCCCAGCATTTT	CASRWDSNQPQHF
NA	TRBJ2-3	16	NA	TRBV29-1	TGCAGCGTGCTCGGCGGGTCCCGAGCTAGCACAGATACGCAGTATTTT	CSVLGGSRASTDTQYF
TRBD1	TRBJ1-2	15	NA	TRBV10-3	TGTGCCATCAGGGGACAGGCGGGGGGGTCCGATGGCTACACCTTC	CAIRGQAGGSDGYTF
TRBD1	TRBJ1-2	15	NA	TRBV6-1	TGTGCCAGCAGTGAAGTAGGGGGGACAGCTGGGCCCTACACCTTC	CASSEVGGTAGPYTF
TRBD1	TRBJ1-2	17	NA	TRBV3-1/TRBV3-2	TGTGCCAGCAGCCAAGATTACGGGACAGGACTCGACTATGGCTACACCTTC	CASSQDYGTGLDYGYTF
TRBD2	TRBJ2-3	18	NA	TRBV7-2	TGTGCCAGCAGCTTTGGACTAGCGGGACCTTCGATCACAGATACGCAGTATTTT	CASSFGLAGPSITDTQYF
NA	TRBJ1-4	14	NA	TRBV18	TGTGCCAGCTCACCAGGAGGGAGTAATGAAAAACTGTTTTTT	CASSPGGSNEKLFF
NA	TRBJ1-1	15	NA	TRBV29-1	TGCAGCGTTGAACCCCGAGTAACCATGAACACTGAAGCTTTCTTT	CSVEPRVTMNTEAFF
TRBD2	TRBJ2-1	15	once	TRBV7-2	TGTGCCAGCAGCTTAGAAGCGGGAGGGCCATATGAGCAGTTCTTC	CASSLEAGGPYEQFF
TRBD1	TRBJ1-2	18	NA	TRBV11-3	TGTGCCAGCAGCTTAGATGGTTATGGGACAGGGAATAACTATGGCTACACCTTC	CASSLDGYGTGNNYGYTF
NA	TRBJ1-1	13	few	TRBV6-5	TGTGCCAGCAGTTACGGGGAGCGCACTGAAGCTTTCTTT	CASSYGERTEAFF
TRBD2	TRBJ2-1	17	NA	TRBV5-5	TGTGCCAGCAGCCCTCCGGGACTAGCGGACCCCTACAATGAGCAGTTCTTC	CASSPPGLADPYNEQFF
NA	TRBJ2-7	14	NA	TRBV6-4	TGTGCCAGCAGCGCCAGGATGGGGCCCTACGAGCAGTACTTC	CASSARMGPYEQYF
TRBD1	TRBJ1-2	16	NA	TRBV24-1	TGTGCCACCAGTGATACCCGGACAGGCCCGGGCTCTGGCTACACCTTC	CATSDTRTGPGSGYTF
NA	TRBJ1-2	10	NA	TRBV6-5	TGTGCCAGCAGCAGGGAAAGCTACACCTTC	CASSRESYTF
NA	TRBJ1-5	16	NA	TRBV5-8	TGTGCCAGCAGCTTGGGCCCCTATAAGGAGGTCGGGCCCCAGCATTTT	CASSLGPYKEVGPQHF
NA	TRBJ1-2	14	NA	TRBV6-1	TGTGCCAGCAGTGAATTGGGGGGGGGCTATGGCTACACCTTC	CASSELGGGYGYTF
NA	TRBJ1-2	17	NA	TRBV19	TGTGCCAGTAGTATAGGGCGTACCAGCGGAGCCCTCTATGGCTACACCTTC	CASSIGRTSGALYGYTF
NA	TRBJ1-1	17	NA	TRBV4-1	TGCGCCAGCAGCCAAGGTCTCTACAGGGAAACTAGCACTGAAGCTTTCTTT	CASSQGLYRETSTEAFF
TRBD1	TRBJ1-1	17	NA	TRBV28	TGTGCCAGCAGCCGACAGGGTAAAGGGACGTGGAACACTGAAGCTTTCTTT	CASSRQGKGTWNTEAFF
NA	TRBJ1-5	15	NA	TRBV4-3	TGCGCCAGCAGCCAAGATTCGGGTAGCAATCAGCCCCAGCATTTT	CASSQDSGSNQPQHF
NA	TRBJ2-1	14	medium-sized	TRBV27	TGTGCCAGCAGTTTAGGAGCAGGGTACAATGAGCAGTTCTTC	CASSLGAGYNEQFF